The sequence of this TCR beta chain was determined in a study of regulatory T cells in long-lasting Graves disease. Arm-PCR of CDR3 regions with iRepertoire HTBI primers generated TCR beta libraries. TCRdb passed the multiplex PCR reads through MiXCR, listing each CDR3 protein once. The sample records some 600,000 distinct CDR3 sequences, about 15% being singletons. CDR1 is MGHRA, CDR2 YSYEKL, per germline. The V segment lost 4 bases and the J segment 8 bases; nucleotides outside the gene matches: 9. CDR3 length equals 15 residues. The time point: newly diagnosed GD, antithyroid drugs for less than 3 months. The TCR library was prepared using RNA isolated from PBMCs. The same sample was also studied in work on T cells in Graves' hyperthyroidism and ophthalmopathy.

The source is a man aged 18 to 35 with Graves disease. The V and J genes are TRBV4-1 and TRBJ2-1, with 9 nucleotides matching TRBD1. Material: peripheral blood mononuclear cells (PBMCs), obtained at new diagnosis, from a patient treated with antithyroid drugs. For the CDR3, the DNA is TGCGCCAGCAGCCTCCGGGACAGGGCAGTCTATGAGCAGTTCTTC. Translating gives CASSLRDRAVYEQFF.